Sequencing of this TCR beta chain was carried out in a study of molecular identifiers for immune sequencing clone quantification. Overall study results and limits: Spiked Jurkat TCR RNA from one cell was reportedly detectable among 950,000 to 1,000,000 naive cells.

This clonotype was detected a few times. Antigen specificity is unknown. TCRdb passed the PCR reads through MiXCR, listing each CDR3 protein once. The data hold around 320,000 distinct CDR3 sequences, with over 20% observed a single time. V shed 2 bases and J shed 0 bases, with 7 bases lying between them. The CDR3 has 15 residues. Germline V lookup: CDR1 KGHSH, CDR2 LQKENI. Naive CD8 T cells were picked out by sorting for CD8+CD4-CCR7+CD45RA+. The sample consisted of naive CD8+ T cells from blood, with Jurkat cell RNA spiked in. As for subset: FACS-sorted CD8+CD4-CCR7+CD45RA+ naive T cells. This sequence joins TRBV18 and TRBJ1-4; D call uncertain. The TCR sequence derives from a human donor in good health. Some libraries in this study had Jurkat cell RNA spiked in. CDR3 sequence: CASSPADPTNEKLFF. CDR3 nucleotides: TGTGCCAGCTCACCAGCCGATCCAACTAATGAAAAACTGTTTTTT.